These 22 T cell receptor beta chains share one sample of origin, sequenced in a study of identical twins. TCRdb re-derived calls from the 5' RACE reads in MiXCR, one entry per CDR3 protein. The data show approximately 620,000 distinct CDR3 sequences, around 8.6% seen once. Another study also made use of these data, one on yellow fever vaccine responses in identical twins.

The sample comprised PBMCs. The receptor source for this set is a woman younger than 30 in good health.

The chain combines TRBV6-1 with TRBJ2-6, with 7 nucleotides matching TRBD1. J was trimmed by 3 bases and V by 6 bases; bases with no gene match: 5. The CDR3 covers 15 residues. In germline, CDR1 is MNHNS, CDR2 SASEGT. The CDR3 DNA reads TGTGCCAGCAGAATGACAGGGTTTGGGGCCAACGTCCTGACTTTC. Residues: CASRMTGFGANVLTF.

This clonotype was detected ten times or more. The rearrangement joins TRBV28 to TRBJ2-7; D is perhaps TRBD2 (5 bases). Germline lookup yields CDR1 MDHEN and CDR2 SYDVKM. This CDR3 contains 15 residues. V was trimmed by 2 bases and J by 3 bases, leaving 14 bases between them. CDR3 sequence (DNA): TGTGCCAGCAGTTTAGAGGGCGCCCAGCTCTACGAGCAGTACTTC. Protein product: CASSLEGAQLYEQYF.

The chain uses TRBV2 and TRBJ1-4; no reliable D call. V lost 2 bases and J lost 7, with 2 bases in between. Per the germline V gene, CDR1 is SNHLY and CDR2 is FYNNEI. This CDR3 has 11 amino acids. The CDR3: CASSELEKLFF. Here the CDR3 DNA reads TGTGCCAGCAGTGAACTTGAAAAACTGTTTTTT. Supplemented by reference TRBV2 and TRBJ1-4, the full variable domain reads EPEVTQTPSHQVTQMGQEVILRCVPISNHLYFYWYRQILGQKVEFLVSFYNNEISEKSEIFDDQFSVERPDGSNFTLKIRSTKLEDSAMYFCASSELEKLFFGSGTQLSVL.

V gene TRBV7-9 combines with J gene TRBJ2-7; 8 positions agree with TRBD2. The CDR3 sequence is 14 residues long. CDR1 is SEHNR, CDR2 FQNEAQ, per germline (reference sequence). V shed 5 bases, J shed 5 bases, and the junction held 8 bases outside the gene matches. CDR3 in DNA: TGTGCCAGCAGCGAGGGACTAGGTCTTGACGAGCAGTACTTC. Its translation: CASSEGLGLDEQYF.

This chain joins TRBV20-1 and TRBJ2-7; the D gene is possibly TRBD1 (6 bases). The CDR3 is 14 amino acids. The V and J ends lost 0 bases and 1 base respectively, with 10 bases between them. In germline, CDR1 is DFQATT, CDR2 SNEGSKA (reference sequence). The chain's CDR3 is CSAREDRLSYEQYF. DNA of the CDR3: TGCAGTGCTAGAGAGGACAGACTTTCCTACGAGCAGTACTTC.

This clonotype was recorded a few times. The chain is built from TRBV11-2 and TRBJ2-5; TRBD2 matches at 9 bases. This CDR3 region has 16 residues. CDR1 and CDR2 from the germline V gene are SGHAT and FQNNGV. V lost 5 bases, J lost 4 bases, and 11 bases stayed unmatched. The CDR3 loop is CASSGERSGSGETQYF. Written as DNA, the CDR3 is TGTGCCAGCAGCGGTGAACGTAGCGGGAGCGGAGAGACCCAGTACTTC.

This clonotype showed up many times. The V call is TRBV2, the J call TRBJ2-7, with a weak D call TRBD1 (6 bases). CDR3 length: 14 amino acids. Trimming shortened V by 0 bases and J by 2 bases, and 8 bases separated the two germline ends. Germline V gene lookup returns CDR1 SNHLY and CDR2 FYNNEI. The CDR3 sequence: CASSEARGTYEQYF. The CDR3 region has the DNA TGTGCCAGCAGTGAAGCGAGGGGGACCTACGAGCAGTACTTC.

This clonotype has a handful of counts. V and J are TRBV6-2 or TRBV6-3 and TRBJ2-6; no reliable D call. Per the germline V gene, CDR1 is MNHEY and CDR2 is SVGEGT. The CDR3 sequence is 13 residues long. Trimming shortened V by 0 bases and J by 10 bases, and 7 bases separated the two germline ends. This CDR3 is CASSYSTANVLTF. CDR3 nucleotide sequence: TGTGCCAGCAGTTACTCGACGGCGAACGTCCTGACTTTC.

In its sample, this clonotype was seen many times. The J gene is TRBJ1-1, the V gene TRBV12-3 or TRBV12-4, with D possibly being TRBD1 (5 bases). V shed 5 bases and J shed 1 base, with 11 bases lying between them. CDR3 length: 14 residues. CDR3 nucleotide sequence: TGTGCCAGCAGTCCGGACATGCCGAACACTGAAGCTTTCTTT. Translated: CASSPDMPNTEAFF.

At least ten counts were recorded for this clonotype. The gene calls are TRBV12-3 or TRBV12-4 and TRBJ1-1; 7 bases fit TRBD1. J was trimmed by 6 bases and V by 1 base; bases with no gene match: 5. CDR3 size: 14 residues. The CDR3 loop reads CASSLEGGRAEAFF. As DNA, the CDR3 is TGTGCCAGCAGTTTAGAAGGGGGCAGGGCTGAAGCTTTCTTT.

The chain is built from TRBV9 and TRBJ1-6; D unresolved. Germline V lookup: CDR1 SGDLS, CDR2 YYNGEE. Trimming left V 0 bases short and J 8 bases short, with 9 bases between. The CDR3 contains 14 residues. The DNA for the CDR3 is TGTGCCAGCAGCGTAGCCGGAGGTTATTCACCCCTCCACTTT. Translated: CASSVAGGYSPLHF.

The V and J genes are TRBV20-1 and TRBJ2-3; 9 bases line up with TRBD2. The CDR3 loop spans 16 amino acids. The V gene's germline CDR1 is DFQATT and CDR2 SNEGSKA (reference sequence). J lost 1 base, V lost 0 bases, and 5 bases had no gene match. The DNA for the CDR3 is TGCAGTGCTAGAGACGTGACTAGCGGACGCACAGATACGCAGTATTTT. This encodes CSARDVTSGRTDTQYF.

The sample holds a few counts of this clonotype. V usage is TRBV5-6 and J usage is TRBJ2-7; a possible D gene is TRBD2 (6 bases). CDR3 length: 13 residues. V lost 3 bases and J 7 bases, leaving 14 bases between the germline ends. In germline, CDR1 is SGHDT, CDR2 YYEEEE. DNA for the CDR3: TGTGCCAGCAGCTGGCGTGGAGGGCGAGAGCAGTACTTC. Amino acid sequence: CASSWRGGREQYF.

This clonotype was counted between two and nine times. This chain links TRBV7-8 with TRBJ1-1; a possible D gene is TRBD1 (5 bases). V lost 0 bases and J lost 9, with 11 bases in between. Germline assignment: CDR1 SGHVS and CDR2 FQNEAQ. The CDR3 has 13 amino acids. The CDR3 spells CASSLAGGYQAFF. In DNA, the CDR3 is TGTGCCAGCAGCTTAGCGGGGGGGTATCAAGCTTTCTTT.

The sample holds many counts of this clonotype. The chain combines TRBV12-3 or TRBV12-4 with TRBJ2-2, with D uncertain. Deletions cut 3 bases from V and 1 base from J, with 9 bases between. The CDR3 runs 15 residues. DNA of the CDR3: TGTGCCAGCAGTTTTGACCAGAAGAACACCGGGGAGCTGTTTTTT. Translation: CASSFDQKNTGELFF.

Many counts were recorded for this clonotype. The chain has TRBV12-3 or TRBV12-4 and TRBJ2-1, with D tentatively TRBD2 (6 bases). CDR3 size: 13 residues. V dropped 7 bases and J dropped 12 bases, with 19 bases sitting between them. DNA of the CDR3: TGTGCCAGCACGGTGGGAGGTCCCCGAGGGCAGTTCTTC. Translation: CASTVGGPRGQFF.

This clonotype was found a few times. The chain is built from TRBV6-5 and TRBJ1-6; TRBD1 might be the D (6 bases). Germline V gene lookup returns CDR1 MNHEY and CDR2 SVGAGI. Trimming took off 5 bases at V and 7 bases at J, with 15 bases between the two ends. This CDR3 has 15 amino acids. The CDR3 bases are TGTGCCAGCAGTCACCGGCGACAGGTCAATTCACCCCTCCACTTT. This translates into CASSHRRQVNSPLHF.

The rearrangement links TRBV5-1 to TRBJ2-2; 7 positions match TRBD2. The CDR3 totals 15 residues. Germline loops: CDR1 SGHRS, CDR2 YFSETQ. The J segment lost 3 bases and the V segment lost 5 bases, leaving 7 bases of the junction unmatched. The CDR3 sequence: CASSIWEGHTGELFF. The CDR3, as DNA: TGCGCCAGCAGTATCTGGGAGGGACACACCGGGGAGCTGTTTTTT. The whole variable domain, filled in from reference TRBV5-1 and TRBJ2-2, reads KAGVTQTPRYLIKTRGQQVTLSCSPISGHRSVSWYQQTPGQGLQFLFEYFSETQRNKGNFPGRFSGRQFSNSRSEMNVSTLELGDSALYLCASSIWEGHTGELFFGEGSRLTVL.

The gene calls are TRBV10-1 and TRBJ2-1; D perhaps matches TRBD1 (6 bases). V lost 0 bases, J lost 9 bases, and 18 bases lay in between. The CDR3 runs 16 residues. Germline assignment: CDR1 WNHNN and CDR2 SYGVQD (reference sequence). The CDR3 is CASSESGSGDGGEQFF. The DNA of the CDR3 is TGCGCCAGCAGTGAGTCAGGGTCAGGGGATGGGGGTGAGCAGTTCTTC.

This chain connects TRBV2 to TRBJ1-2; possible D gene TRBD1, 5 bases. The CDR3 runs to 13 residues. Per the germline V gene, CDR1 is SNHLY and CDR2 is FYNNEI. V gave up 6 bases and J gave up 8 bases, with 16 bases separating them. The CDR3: CASRKGVEQGYTF. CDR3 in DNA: TGTGCCAGCAGGAAAGGGGTGGAACAGGGCTACACCTTC.

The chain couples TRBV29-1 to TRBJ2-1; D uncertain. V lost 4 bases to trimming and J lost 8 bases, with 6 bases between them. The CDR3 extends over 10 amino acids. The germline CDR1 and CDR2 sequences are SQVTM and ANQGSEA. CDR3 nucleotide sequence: TGCAGCGTTGGGGCATATGAGCAGTTCTTC. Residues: CSVGAYEQFF.

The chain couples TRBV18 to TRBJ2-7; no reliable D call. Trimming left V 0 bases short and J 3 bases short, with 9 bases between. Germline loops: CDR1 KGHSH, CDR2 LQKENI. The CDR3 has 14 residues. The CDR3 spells CASSPPSRNYEQYF. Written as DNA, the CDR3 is TGTGCCAGCTCACCACCGTCGAGAAACTACGAGCAGTACTTC.